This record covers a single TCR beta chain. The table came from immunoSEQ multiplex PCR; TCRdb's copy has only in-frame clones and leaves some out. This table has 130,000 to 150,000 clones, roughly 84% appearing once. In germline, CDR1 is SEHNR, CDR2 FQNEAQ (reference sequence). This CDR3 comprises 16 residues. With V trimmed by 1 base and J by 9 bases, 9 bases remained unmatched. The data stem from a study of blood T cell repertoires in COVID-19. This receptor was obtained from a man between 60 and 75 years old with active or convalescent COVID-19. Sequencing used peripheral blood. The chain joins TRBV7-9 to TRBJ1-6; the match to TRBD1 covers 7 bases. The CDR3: CASSLGTQGPTSPLHF. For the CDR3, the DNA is TGTGCCAGCAGCTTAGGGACACAGGGGCCGACTTCACCCCTCCACTTT.